This is a list of T cell receptor beta chains from one sample in a study of T cells in Graves' hyperthyroidism and ophthalmopathy. TCRdb reprocessed the multiplex PCR reads via MiXCR and lists one record per CDR3 protein. The sample contains 380,000 or so distinct CDR3 sequences, 11% to 15% of which appear only once. Sequenced sample: blood. The receptors originated from a woman between 25 and 40 years old with Graves' hyperthyroidism. CDR3s include the opening cysteine and the closing phenylalanine or tryptophan. Fields, in order: clone size, V gene, D gene, J gene, CDR3 protein, CDR3 DNA. A D gene is named only where the DNA matches it firmly. Size tells how often a clone was seen (once, few, many) or the class of an expanded clone, and some rows leave it out.

abundance: .; v_gene: TRBV6-1; d_gene: .; j_gene: TRBJ2-7; CDR3aa: CASGEKLEIGEQYF; CDR3nt: TGTGCCAGCGGTGAAAAATTGGAGATAGGCGAGCAGTACTTC
abundance: .; v_gene: TRBV3-1; d_gene: TRBD1; j_gene: TRBJ2-2; CDR3aa: CASSRGDRGPTGELFF; CDR3nt: TGTGCCAGCAGCCGAGGGGACAGGGGGCCCACCGGGGAGCTGTTTTTT
abundance: many; v_gene: TRBV7-6; d_gene: TRBD2; j_gene: TRBJ2-1; CDR3aa: CASSFPLAGLYEQFF; CDR3nt: TGTGCCAGCAGCTTCCCCCTAGCGGGATTATATGAGCAGTTCTTC
abundance: .; v_gene: TRBV12-3/TRBV12-4; d_gene: TRBD1; j_gene: TRBJ1-3; CDR3aa: CASRAEGQTLPIYF; CDR3nt: TGTGCCAGCAGGGCAGAGGGACAGACCCTTCCCATATATTTT
abundance: many; v_gene: TRBV20-1; d_gene: .; j_gene: TRBJ1-4; CDR3aa: CSAQQGREKLFF; CDR3nt: TGCAGTGCCCAACAGGGTCGCGAAAAACTGTTTTTT
abundance: many; v_gene: TRBV14; d_gene: TRBD1; j_gene: TRBJ1-2; CDR3aa: CASSQAVDRGHGYTF; CDR3nt: TGTGCCAGCAGCCAAGCGGTCGACAGGGGCCATGGCTACACCTTC
abundance: many; v_gene: TRBV12-3/TRBV12-4; d_gene: .; j_gene: TRBJ2-1; CDR3aa: CASRWGRSDNEQFF; CDR3nt: TGTGCCAGCAGGTGGGGGCGGTCCGACAATGAGCAGTTCTTC
abundance: few; v_gene: TRBV27; d_gene: .; j_gene: TRBJ2-3; CDR3aa: CASSLGRSHTDTQYF; CDR3nt: TGTGCCAGCAGTTTAGGTCGGAGTCACACAGATACGCAGTATTTT
abundance: few; v_gene: TRBV6-2/TRBV6-3; d_gene: TRBD1; j_gene: TRBJ2-3; CDR3aa: CASSDRAADTQYF; CDR3nt: TGTGCCAGCAGTGACAGGGCCGCAGATACGCAGTATTTT
abundance: .; v_gene: TRBV2; d_gene: TRBD1; j_gene: TRBJ1-5; CDR3aa: CASRRDRGPDTQHF; CDR3nt: TGTGCCAGCAGACGGGACAGGGGGCCAGATACGCAGCATTTT
abundance: .; v_gene: TRBV20-1; d_gene: .; j_gene: TRBJ2-3; CDR3aa: CSARHFGGADTQYF; CDR3nt: TGCAGTGCTCGCCATTTTGGGGGCGCAGATACGCAGTATTTT
abundance: many; v_gene: TRBV28; d_gene: TRBD1; j_gene: TRBJ1-5; CDR3aa: CASSLGIQGGGQPQHF; CDR3nt: TGTGCCAGCAGTTTGGGGATCCAGGGGGGAGGACAGCCCCAGCATTTT
abundance: .; v_gene: TRBV9; d_gene: .; j_gene: TRBJ2-2; CDR3aa: CASSVTLDWSGELFF; CDR3nt: TGTGCCAGCAGCGTGACGCTAGATTGGTCCGGGGAGCTGTTTTTT
abundance: many; v_gene: TRBV28; d_gene: .; j_gene: TRBJ1-1; CDR3aa: CASSRRQNTEAFF; CDR3nt: TGTGCCAGCAGTCGCCGGCAAAACACTGAAGCTTTCTTT
abundance: few; v_gene: TRBV6-1; d_gene: TRBD2; j_gene: TRBJ2-1; CDR3aa: CASSPRSSGEQFF; CDR3nt: TGTGCCAGCAGTCCCCGGTCTAGCGGTGAGCAGTTCTTC
abundance: few; v_gene: TRBV7-6; d_gene: .; j_gene: TRBJ2-3; CDR3aa: CASSSPGFTDTQYF; CDR3nt: TGTGCCAGCAGCTCCCCAGGGTTCACAGATACGCAGTATTTT
abundance: .; v_gene: TRBV20-1; d_gene: TRBD1; j_gene: TRBJ1-1; CDR3aa: CSARSGTGPTEAFF; CDR3nt: TGCAGTGCTAGAAGTGGGACAGGGCCCACTGAAGCTTTCTTT
abundance: .; v_gene: TRBV28; d_gene: TRBD1; j_gene: TRBJ2-2; CDR3aa: CASRSSGTGTGELFF; CDR3nt: TGTGCCAGCAGATCTTCCGGGACAGGGACCGGGGAGCTGTTTTTT
abundance: few; v_gene: TRBV19; d_gene: .; j_gene: TRBJ1-5; CDR3aa: CASVGSYQPQHF; CDR3nt: TGTGCCAGTGTGGGAAGCTACCAGCCCCAGCATTTT
abundance: many; v_gene: TRBV11-1; d_gene: .; j_gene: TRBJ2-2; CDR3aa: CASSFFAENTGELFF; CDR3nt: TGTGCCAGCAGCTTCTTTGCCGAGAACACCGGGGAGCTGTTTTTT
abundance: many; v_gene: TRBV10-3; d_gene: TRBD1; j_gene: TRBJ2-3; CDR3aa: CAISPMGQGTDTQYF; CDR3nt: TGTGCCATCAGCCCGATGGGACAGGGGACAGATACGCAGTATTTT
abundance: .; v_gene: TRBV19; d_gene: .; j_gene: TRBJ1-3; CDR3aa: CASSSQGLSGNTIYF; CDR3nt: TGTGCCAGTAGTTCACAGGGTTTGTCTGGAAACACCATATATTTT
abundance: .; v_gene: TRBV20-1; d_gene: .; j_gene: TRBJ1-1; CDR3aa: CSASVSANTEAFF; CDR3nt: TGCAGTGCTAGCGTTTCGGCCAACACTGAAGCTTTCTTT
abundance: few; v_gene: TRBV28; d_gene: .; j_gene: TRBJ2-7; CDR3aa: CASSRRAPYEQYF; CDR3nt: TGTGCCAGCAGTAGGCGGGCCCCCTACGAGCAGTACTTC
abundance: .; v_gene: TRBV24-1; d_gene: .; j_gene: TRBJ2-1; CDR3aa: CAIDGYNEQFF; CDR3nt: TGTGCCATCGACGGTTACAATGAGCAGTTCTTC
abundance: .; v_gene: TRBV20-1; d_gene: .; j_gene: TRBJ2-1; CDR3aa: CSAAGTAVREQFF; CDR3nt: TGCAGTGCGGCAGGGACGGCGGTTCGTGAGCAGTTCTTC
abundance: many; v_gene: TRBV10-2; d_gene: TRBD2; j_gene: TRBJ2-7; CDR3aa: CASREAGGGYEQYF; CDR3nt: TGCGCCAGCAGAGAGGCGGGGGGAGGCTACGAGCAGTACTTC
abundance: .; v_gene: TRBV29-1; d_gene: TRBD1; j_gene: TRBJ2-7; CDR3aa: CSVTGQAYEQYF; CDR3nt: TGCAGCGTAACGGGACAGGCCTACGAGCAGTACTTC
abundance: .; v_gene: TRBV9; d_gene: TRBD1; j_gene: TRBJ2-7; CDR3aa: CASSVGDRGLYEQYF; CDR3nt: TGTGCCAGCAGCGTAGGGGACAGGGGGCTCTACGAGCAGTACTTC
abundance: many; v_gene: TRBV7-2; d_gene: .; j_gene: TRBJ2-5; CDR3aa: CASSLWEGGGTQYF; CDR3nt: TGTGCCAGCAGCTTGTGGGAGGGGGGGGGGACCCAGTACTTC
abundance: many; v_gene: TRBV20-1; d_gene: .; j_gene: TRBJ2-7; CDR3aa: CSARDVMSYEQYF; CDR3nt: TGCAGTGCTAGAGATGTGATGTCTTACGAGCAGTACTTC
abundance: many; v_gene: TRBV28; d_gene: .; j_gene: TRBJ1-1; CDR3aa: CASGTTGGNTEAFF; CDR3nt: TGTGCCAGCGGTACCACGGGGGGGAACACTGAAGCTTTCTTT
abundance: .; v_gene: TRBV4-2; d_gene: .; j_gene: TRBJ1-5; CDR3aa: CASSQDPASPNQPQHF; CDR3nt: TGTGCCAGCAGCCAAGATCCAGCGAGTCCAAATCAGCCCCAGCATTTT
abundance: .; v_gene: TRBV19; d_gene: .; j_gene: TRBJ1-5; CDR3aa: CASSTLGGAGANQPQHF; CDR3nt: TGTGCCAGTAGTACACTGGGAGGCGCTGGTGCGAATCAGCCCCAGCATTTT
abundance: many; v_gene: TRBV28; d_gene: .; j_gene: TRBJ1-3; CDR3aa: CASSLPQGTLSGNTIYF; CDR3nt: TGTGCCAGCAGTCTCCCCCAGGGGACTCTCTCTGGAAACACCATATATTTT
abundance: .; v_gene: TRBV19; d_gene: .; j_gene: TRBJ1-1; CDR3aa: CASTLVGRTEAFF; CDR3nt: TGTGCCAGTACCCTGGTCGGCCGCACTGAAGCTTTCTTT
abundance: .; v_gene: TRBV6-5; d_gene: TRBD2; j_gene: TRBJ2-7; CDR3aa: CASRSSGTGSYEQYF; CDR3nt: TGTGCCAGCAGATCAAGCGGGACCGGCTCCTACGAGCAGTACTTC
abundance: many; v_gene: TRBV28; d_gene: TRBD2; j_gene: TRBJ2-3; CDR3aa: CASSPFLSGRYTDTQYF; CDR3nt: TGTGCCAGCAGTCCCTTCTTGAGCGGGAGGTACACAGATACGCAGTATTTT
abundance: many; v_gene: TRBV9; d_gene: TRBD1; j_gene: TRBJ2-7; CDR3aa: CASSQGTASYEQYF; CDR3nt: TGTGCCAGCAGCCAGGGGACAGCCTCCTACGAGCAGTACTTC
abundance: many; v_gene: TRBV7-9; d_gene: .; j_gene: TRBJ2-5; CDR3aa: CASSLDTSQETQYF; CDR3nt: TGTGCCAGCAGCTTAGATACGTCTCAAGAGACCCAGTACTTC
abundance: many; v_gene: TRBV11-2; d_gene: .; j_gene: TRBJ2-4; CDR3aa: CASSPSVGKAAKNIQYF; CDR3nt: TGTGCCAGCAGCCCCTCGGTGGGCAAGGCAGCCAAAAACATTCAGTACTTC
abundance: .; v_gene: TRBV4-1; d_gene: .; j_gene: TRBJ2-7; CDR3aa: CASSQEPGVRVEQYF; CDR3nt: TGCGCCAGCAGCCAAGAGCCCGGGGTCAGGGTCGAGCAGTACTTC
abundance: few; v_gene: TRBV6-1; d_gene: .; j_gene: TRBJ1-2; CDR3aa: CASRERGAVLGGYTF; CDR3nt: TGTGCCAGCAGGGAGCGGGGAGCGGTGCTAGGTGGCTACACCTTC
abundance: few; v_gene: TRBV29-1; d_gene: .; j_gene: TRBJ2-2; CDR3aa: CSVEALTEGSNTGELFF; CDR3nt: TGCAGCGTTGAAGCCCTTACGGAGGGATCGAACACCGGGGAGCTGTTTTTT
abundance: many; v_gene: TRBV20-1; d_gene: .; j_gene: TRBJ1-3; CDR3aa: CSASQGVTIYF; CDR3nt: TGCAGTGCGAGTCAGGGAGTCACCATATATTTT
abundance: many; v_gene: TRBV11-2; d_gene: TRBD2; j_gene: TRBJ2-2; CDR3aa: CASSLESGSKVAGELFF; CDR3nt: TGTGCCAGCAGCTTAGAAAGCGGGAGTAAAGTGGCCGGGGAGCTGTTTTTT
abundance: few; v_gene: TRBV7-3; d_gene: .; j_gene: TRBJ2-2; CDR3aa: CASSRLRTGELFF; CDR3nt: TGTGCCAGCAGCCGTCTGCGGACCGGGGAGCTGTTTTTT
abundance: few; v_gene: TRBV30; d_gene: TRBD1; j_gene: TRBJ2-5; CDR3aa: CAWRVQGAAETQYF; CDR3nt: TGTGCCTGGAGGGTACAGGGGGCGGCGGAGACCCAGTACTTC